This T cell receptor (beta chain) was retrieved from a study of blood T cells in healthy people across ages. As to this clonotype: The antigen is not known.

Donor samples were obtained from healthy Caucasian individuals from Russia, aged 6 to 90. At least 7 million PBMCs were isolated per sample. Using a J-beta primer mix together with a sample-barcoded 5' primer, a second PCR was run for roughly 6 to 12 cycles. TCRdb ran MiXCR on the 5' RACE reads and lists one entry per CDR3 protein. The data show hundreds of thousands of distinct CDR3 sequences, approximately 53% seen once. Study-wide findings and caveats: In older individuals, TCR beta diversity per million T cells was lower, falling roughly linearly with age.

Sequencing was done on a sample of blood. The source of this sequence is an elderly man in good health.

CDR3 bases: TGTGCCAGCAGCCAAGAGCGGAAGGGGTTAAAGGAGCAGTACTTC. Its translation: CASSQERKGLKEQYF. The rearrangement uses TRBV3-1 and TRBJ2-7; maybe TRBD1 (5 bases). Trimming took off 0 bases at V and 7 bases at J, with 16 bases between the two ends. This CDR3 has 15 residues. The germline V gene has CDR1 LGHDT and CDR2 YNNKEL (reference sequence).